This passage covers 23 T cell receptor beta chains from one sample sequenced in a study of blood T cells in healthy people across ages (dated by TCRdb to the mid-2010s). The receptor library was made with 5' RACE. Sequencing was performed on an Illumina HiSeq 2500. A second PCR of about 6 to 12 cycles was run with a J-beta primer mix and a sample-barcoded 5' primer. The raw public reads went through TCRdb reprocessing: fastp at Q25, MiXCR clone calling, in-frame beta chains kept. Each CDR3 protein appears once, grouped with its most common genes and DNA. The sample profile shows around 1.5 million distinct CDR3 sequences; 30% to 40% of them were found once. The ten largest account for about 11% of the sample. Sequences were obtained from blood. All receptors derive from a woman in her 30s in good health.

The chain combines TRBV7-6 with TRBJ2-3; TRBD2 agrees at 9 bases. Trimming removed 10 bases from V and 0 bases from J; junction bases left unmatched: 14. Germline loops: CDR1 SGHVS, CDR2 FNYEAQ. This CDR3 is built from 17 residues. CDR3 sequence (DNA): TGTGCCAACAGTCAAGGAGGACTAGCGACTAGCACAGATACGCAGTATTTT. Its protein product is CANSQGGLATSTDTQYF.

This clonotype is medium-sized (0.01 to 0.1%) in the sample. The gene calls are TRBV5-1 and TRBJ2-3; possible D gene TRBD1, 5 bases. Germline lookup yields CDR1 SGHRS and CDR2 YFSETQ. The CDR3 is made up of 14 amino acids. The V gene lost 2 bases and the J gene lost 2 bases, with 9 bases spanning the gap. The CDR3 here is CASSLGQTTDTQYF. CDR3 sequence (DNA): TGCGCCAGCAGCTTAGGACAAACCACAGATACGCAGTATTTT.

This clonotype was found a few times. The V call is TRBV10-3, the J call TRBJ2-1, with a possible D match to TRBD2 (5 bases). Trimming shortened V by 7 bases and J by 4 bases, and 17 bases separated the two germline ends. Germline CDR1 is ENHRY and CDR2 is SYGVKD. This CDR3 contains 15 residues. CDR3 sequence (DNA): TGTGCCATCAACGGCGGGCAGTACTCTTACAATGAGCAGTTCTTC. Translated, it gives CAINGGQYSYNEQFF.

This clonotype was counted only a few times. The chain carries TRBV29-1 and TRBJ1-6; D unclear. CDR3 length: 12 amino acids. The V end was cut by 8 bases, the J end by 14 bases, with 19 bases between. Germline lookup yields CDR1 SQVTM and CDR2 ANQGSEA. The CDR3 coding sequence is TGCAGCTTCTACGGAGAAGATGGGTCCCTCCACTTT. Its protein product is CSFYGEDGSLHF.

This chain links TRBV4-1 with TRBJ1-5; D may be TRBD1 (5 bases). V was shortened by 4 bases and J by 5 bases, with 15 bases between the two germline ends. The germline V gene has CDR1 MGHRA and CDR2 YSYEKL. This CDR3 has 15 amino acids. The CDR3 DNA reads as TGCGCCAGCAGCCCTGGGGCTGGCCGATATCAGCCCCAGCATTTT. This encodes CASSPGAGRYQPQHF.

This clonotype occurred once. This rearrangement joins TRBV5-1 to TRBJ2-3; D is unclear. V dropped 2 bases and J dropped 6 bases, with 16 bases sitting between them. The CDR3 length is 15 residues. CDR1 and CDR2 (germline): SGHRS, YFSETQ. The CDR3 coding sequence is TGCGCCAGCAGCTTAGCGACTGATATGAGGGATACGCAGTATTTT. Its translation is CASSLATDMRDTQYF.

The chain combines TRBV10-3 with TRBJ1-2; D remains unclear. V lost 3 bases, J lost 3 bases, and 17 bases lay in between. CDR1 and CDR2 (germline): ENHRY, SYGVKD. This CDR3 has 16 residues. The DNA for the CDR3 is TGTGCCATCAGTGAAATCCCGGGGAGGTCCTACTATGGCTACACCTTC. Encoded protein: CAISEIPGRSYYGYTF.

This clonotype has just a few counts. This sequence joins TRBV14 and TRBJ2-3; D is possibly TRBD2 (5 bases). Germline CDR1 is SGHDN and CDR2 is FVKESK. V lost 3 bases and J 11 bases, leaving 9 bases between the germline ends. The CDR3 extends over 11 amino acids. The CDR3 region has the DNA TGTGCCAGCAGCCAGATGGACTGGCAGTATTTT. It yields the protein CASSQMDWQYF.

In this sample, this clonotype turned up a few times. The rearrangement links TRBV20-1 to TRBJ1-2; D is uncertain. V dropped 4 bases and J dropped 4 bases, with 13 bases sitting between them. The germline V gene has CDR1 DFQATT and CDR2 SNEGSKA (reference sequence). This CDR3 has 13 amino acids. Here the CDR3 DNA reads TGCAGTGCTAACCCGGAGGGAGGCTATGGCTACACCTTC. Translated, it gives CSANPEGGYGYTF.

In this sample, this clonotype turned up once. This sequence joins TRBV6-1 and TRBJ2-5; weak D call: TRBD2 (6 bases). There are 16 residues in the CDR3. Germline assignment: CDR1 MNHNS and CDR2 SASEGT. V was clipped by 4 bases and J by 0 bases, with 15 bases between them. The CDR3 reads CASSGDTGTDQETQYF. CDR3 nucleotide sequence: TGTGCCAGCAGTGGGGATACCGGGACTGACCAAGAGACCCAGTACTTC.

The V call is TRBV20-1, the J call TRBJ2-2, with 10 positions matching TRBD1. Germline loops: CDR1 DFQATT, CDR2 SNEGSKA (reference sequence). CDR3 size: 16 residues. With V trimmed by 5 bases and J by 6 bases, 12 bases remained unmatched. The CDR3 bases are TGCAGTGCTCATAGGGCCGGACAGGGGGGGCCCGGGGAGCTGTTTTTT. This translates into CSAHRAGQGGPGELFF.

This clonotype was picked up one time. CDR3 sequence: CASSVASTGNTEAFF. The CDR3 DNA is TGTGCCAGCAGCGTAGCGAGTACAGGGAACACTGAAGCTTTCTTT. V and J are TRBV9 and TRBJ1-1, with a weak D call TRBD1 (5 bases). This CDR3 comprises 15 residues. Between the trimmed V and J ends, which lost 0 bases and 1 base, there was a span of 10 bases. Germline V lookup: CDR1 SGDLS, CDR2 YYNGEE.

Only a few counts were recorded for this clonotype. This sequence joins TRBV5-4 and TRBJ1-2; 10 bases are a match to TRBD1. Looked up from germline, CDR1 is SGHNT and CDR2 is YYREEE (reference sequence). The CDR3 extends over 15 amino acids. J was trimmed by 1 base and V by 4 bases; bases with no gene match: 4. The CDR3 sequence: CASSAGQGINYGYTF. CDR3 coding DNA: TGTGCCAGCAGCGCGGGACAGGGGATTAACTATGGCTACACCTTC.

The genes are TRBV7-9 and TRBJ2-3, with no clear D. CDR3 length: 17 residues. V was cut by 5 bases and J by 0 bases, with 18 bases left in between. CDR1 is SEHNR, CDR2 FQNEAQ, per germline (reference sequence). The CDR3 reads CASSPSYRSFSTDTQYF. The CDR3 bases are TGTGCCAGCAGCCCGTCCTATCGAAGCTTTAGCACAGATACGCAGTATTTT.

This clonotype was observed a handful of times. CDR3 region: CASTLDRTLTEAFF. As DNA, the CDR3 is TGCGCCAGCACCCTAGACAGGACGTTAACTGAAGCTTTCTTT. The V and J genes are TRBV4-1 and TRBJ1-1, with a tentative D call TRBD1 (6 bases). The CDR3 is made up of 14 amino acids. The germline CDR1 and CDR2 sequences are MGHRA and YSYEKL. V lost 7 bases, J lost 5 bases, and 17 bases lay in between.

This clonotype has only a few counts. The CDR3 sequence is CSVERTNEQFF. CDR3 nucleotide sequence: TGCAGCGTTGAAAGGACGAATGAGCAGTTCTTC. The V and J genes are TRBV29-1 and TRBJ2-1; D not certain. The germline V gene has CDR1 SQVTM and CDR2 ANQGSEA. V was pared by 2 bases and J by 7 bases, with 6 bases between. CDR3 length: 11 amino acids.

The rearrangement uses TRBV25-1 and TRBJ2-3, with D unclear. Deletions cut 3 bases from V and 1 base from J, with 11 bases between. The CDR3 length is 15 residues. Germline CDR1 and CDR2: MGHDK and SYGVNS. CDR3 sequence: CASSESGPRTDTQYF. DNA for the CDR3: TGTGCCAGCAGTGAGTCAGGACCACGCACAGATACGCAGTATTTT.

This clonotype was counted between two and nine times. Here the CDR3 DNA reads TGCAGTGCTAGAGATTCGTCAATTTCGCTAGCGGGAGATTTCGTTCCCCCGGATACGCAGTATTTT. Residues: CSARDSSISLAGDFVPPDTQYF. The chain employs TRBV20-1 and TRBJ2-3; 10 bases agree with TRBD2. In germline, CDR1 is DFQATT, CDR2 SNEGSKA (reference sequence). This CDR3 spans 22 amino acids. J gave up 6 bases and V 0 bases, and 27 bases lay outside the gene matches.

The genes are TRBV7-2 and TRBJ2-5; a possible D gene is TRBD2 (6 bases). The CDR3 consists of 17 residues. Trimming left V 3 bases short and J 1 base short, with 18 bases between. The germline CDR1 and CDR2 sequences are SGHTA and FQGNSA. In nucleotides, the CDR3 is TGTGCCAGCAGCTTGGGTGCCTTGGGTAGCGGCCAAGAGACCCAGTACTTC. It translates to CASSLGALGSGQETQYF.

The chain combines TRBV4-2 with TRBJ2-3, with D hard to call. There are 16 residues in the CDR3. The germline V gene has CDR1 LGHNA and CDR2 YNFKEQ. V lost 4 bases and J lost 0, with 14 bases in between. The CDR3 coding sequence is TGTGCCAGCAGCCTCGGGTATGGACGGAGCACAGATACGCAGTATTTT. This gives the protein CASSLGYGRSTDTQYF.

A word on this clonotype: The final CDR3 position lacks the conserved phenylalanine or tryptophan, pointing to a likely read error. The V gene is TRBV3-1, the J gene TRBJ2-1; either TRBD1 or TRBD2 may supply D (6 bases each). The CDR3 is 17 amino acids. Looked up from germline, CDR1 is LGHDT and CDR2 is YNNKEL (reference sequence). The CDR3 sequence is CASSQGGSGLPYNEQFV. The DNA of the CDR3 is TGTGCCAGCAGTCAAGGGGGTAGCGGCCTTCCCTACAATGAGCAGTTCGTC.

In its sample, this clonotype was seen a few times. V usage is TRBV12-3 or TRBV12-4 and J usage is TRBJ1-5; no reliable D call. The CDR3 is 15 residues long. V was trimmed by 3 bases and J by 5 bases, leaving 14 bases between them. The CDR3 DNA follows: TGTGCCAGCAGTTTTGAGGCGGGAGGGTATCAGCCCCAGCATTTT. Protein product: CASSFEAGGYQPQHF.

In its sample, this clonotype was seen a few times. The chain has TRBV4-1 and TRBJ2-7; the match to TRBD2 covers 12 bases. Germline lookup yields CDR1 MGHRA and CDR2 YSYEKL. This CDR3 contains 16 residues. Trimming at V came to 2 bases and at J to 6 bases, leaving 8 bases not matched to a gene. The DNA of the CDR3 is TGCGCCAGCAGCCAACATACCAGGACTAGCGGGACCGAGCAGTACTTC. Translating gives CASSQHTRTSGTEQYF.